What follows are 32 T cell receptor beta chains derived from one specimen sequenced in a study of blood T cell repertoires in COVID-19. Here immunoSEQ multiplex PCR was the method, and the copy in TCRdb shows in-frame clones only, minus some. The repertoire includes about 160,000 clones, 80% to 90% of them detected once, and roughly a tenth sits in the top ten. Sequencing input: peripheral blood. These receptor sequences come from a human donor in a cohort sampled during active COVID-19.

V usage is TRBV30 and J usage is TRBJ2-5; D not resolved. Germline-derived CDR1 and CDR2 are GTSNPN and SVGIG (reference sequence). Trimming removed 5 bases at V and 5 bases at J, with 15 bases between. The CDR3 is 13 amino acids. The CDR3 protein is CAWGNTVQETQYF. The DNA for the CDR3 is TGTGCCTGGGGCAACACAGTCCAGGAGACCCAGTACTTC.

This clone appeared a few times. The rearrangement uses TRBV28 and TRBJ1-4, with 7 bases lining up with TRBD1. Germline V gene lookup returns CDR1 MDHEN and CDR2 SYDVKM. The V segment lost 5 bases and the J segment 3 bases; nucleotides outside the gene matches: 3. The CDR3 consists of 14 residues. The CDR3 coding sequence is TGTGCCAGCAGTGGGACAGCATCTAATGAAAAACTGTTTTTT. Translation: CASSGTASNEKLFF.

This rearrangement joins TRBV14 to TRBJ2-7; no clear D gene. Germline V gives CDR1 SGHDN, CDR2 FVKESK. Trimming removed 5 bases at V and 3 bases at J, with 8 bases between. The CDR3 spans 12 residues. CDR3 loop: CASSDLNYEQYF. CDR3 in DNA: TGTGCCAGCAGCGATCTAAACTACGAGCAGTACTTC.

The rearrangement uses TRBV12-3 or TRBV12-4 and TRBJ2-5; D not resolved. The CDR3 covers 12 residues. V lost 2 bases and J lost 3, with 4 bases in between. CDR3: CASSLNKETQYF. In DNA, the CDR3 is TGTGCCAGCAGTTTAAATAAAGAGACCCAGTACTTC.

CDR3 in DNA: TGTGCCAGCTCACCTTCCGGGTATGGCTACACCTTC. Translating it yields CASSPSGYGYTF. V is TRBV18 and J is TRBJ1-2; D uncertain. CDR1 is KGHSH, CDR2 LQKENI, per germline. The CDR3 extends over 12 amino acids. The V end lost 3 bases, the J end lost 5 bases, and 7 bases lay between the germline ends.

Here the CDR3 DNA reads TGCGCCAGCAGCCAAGATTACGCCACAGGGATAGGCACAGATACGCAGTATTTT. Amino acid sequence: CASSQDYATGIGTDTQYF. The chain employs TRBV4-3 and TRBJ2-3, with a weak D call TRBD1 (6 bases). Looked up from germline, CDR1 is LGHNA and CDR2 is YSLEER. The germline V and J ends were trimmed by 0 bases and 1 base, with 17 bases remaining between them. The CDR3 runs 18 residues.

The rearrangement uses TRBV5-5 and TRBJ2-7; D is ambiguous. The germline V gene encodes CDR1 SGHKS and CDR2 YYEKEE (reference sequence). V dropped 0 bases and J dropped 3 bases, with 7 bases sitting between them. The CDR3 covers 13 residues. CDR3 in amino acids: CASSLATGYEQYF. The CDR3 DNA reads TGTGCCAGCAGCTTGGCCACGGGCTACGAGCAGTACTTC.

The chain has TRBV2 and TRBJ1-2, with D perhaps TRBD1 (6 bases). The germline V gene encodes CDR1 SNHLY and CDR2 FYNNEI. The CDR3 length is 13 residues. V was trimmed by 7 bases and J by 8 bases, leaving 17 bases between them. The CDR3 here is CASTLQGSLGYTF. CDR3 nucleotides: TGTGCCAGCACTTTACAGGGTTCGTTAGGCTACACCTTC.

The chain is built from TRBV4-3 and TRBJ2-1; perhaps TRBD1 as D (6 bases). Germline V gene data show CDR1 as LGHNA and CDR2 as YSLEER. The CDR3 contains 15 residues. Trimming cost V 3 bases and J 4 bases, with 13 bases left between them. CDR3 amino acids: CASSQVGTLYNEQFF. CDR3 coding DNA: TGCGCCAGCAGCCAGGTCGGGACACTTTACAATGAGCAGTTCTTC.

The genes are TRBV14 and TRBJ2-2; 7 bases agree with TRBD1. CDR1 and CDR2 (germline): SGHDN, FVKESK. This CDR3 contains 15 residues. V shed 1 base and J 6 bases; nucleotides not matched to a gene: 5. The CDR3 protein is CASSQATGVSGELFF. The DNA for the CDR3 is TGTGCCAGCAGCCAAGCCACAGGGGTATCCGGGGAGCTGTTTTTT.

The chain uses TRBV7-9 and TRBJ1-1; unclear D gene. Trimming shortened V by 5 bases and J by 11 bases, and 21 bases separated the two germline ends. The CDR3 runs 14 residues. Germline CDR1 is SEHNR and CDR2 is FQNEAQ (reference sequence). CDR3 amino acids: CASSPGDSGFRAFF. In nucleotides, the CDR3 is TGTGCCAGCAGCCCTGGGGATTCGGGGTTCAGGGCTTTCTTT.

This chain uses TRBV18 with TRBJ1-1, with D possibly TRBD1 on 5 matching bases. V lost 6 bases to trimming and J lost 1 base, with 6 bases between them. Germline lookup yields CDR1 KGHSH and CDR2 LQKENI. The CDR3 is 12 residues long. The CDR3 coding sequence is TGTGCCAGCTCCCAGGGGAACACTGAAGCTTTCTTT. It specifies CASSQGNTEAFF.

V is TRBV19 and J is TRBJ1-1; 10 bases line up with TRBD1. This CDR3 spans 15 amino acids. CDR1 and CDR2 (germline): LNHDA, SQIVND (reference sequence). V shed 4 bases, J shed 6 bases, and the junction held 8 bases outside the gene matches. Here the CDR3 reads CASSTRDRGPPEAFF. The CDR3 DNA follows: TGTGCCAGTAGTACCCGGGACAGGGGCCCCCCTGAAGCTTTCTTT.

This rearrangement joins TRBV4-3 to TRBJ2-5; D is unclear. Trimming stripped 0 bases from V and 0 bases from J, with 8 bases between. The CDR3 length is 15 residues. Germline CDR1 and CDR2: LGHNA and YSLEER. CDR3 DNA: TGCGCCAGCAGCCAAGATCCCAGGTACCAAGAGACCCAGTACTTC. It is translated as CASSQDPRYQETQYF.

The chain is built from TRBV10-3 and TRBJ1-1; D is undetermined. CDR1 is ENHRY and CDR2 is SYGVKD in the germline V gene. Trimming removed 6 bases from V and 11 bases from J, with 19 bases in between. This CDR3 has 13 amino acids. The chain's CDR3 is CAIRPETGSRAFF. CDR3 DNA: TGTGCCATCAGGCCCGAGACCGGCTCGAGGGCTTTCTTT.

Only one count was recorded for this clone. V and J are TRBV7-2 and TRBJ1-1, with 10 bases that match TRBD1. The CDR3 spans 14 residues. Trimming removed 5 bases from V and 4 bases from J; junction bases left unmatched: 4. Germline V gene sequence: CDR1 SGHTA, CDR2 FQGNSA. CDR3 in amino acids: CASSPGTGVTEAFF. CDR3 sequence (DNA): TGTGCCAGCAGCCCCGGGACAGGGGTCACTGAAGCTTTCTTT.

This clone was picked up a small number of times. The chain links TRBV11-2 to TRBJ2-7, with a weak D call TRBD2 (5 bases). This CDR3 has 17 amino acids. Germline CDR1 is SGHAT and CDR2 is FQNNGV. V lost 0 bases and J 2 bases, leaving 17 bases between the germline ends. CDR3 protein: CASSLDRRKRTPYEQYF. CDR3 sequence (DNA): TGTGCCAGCAGCTTAGACAGGAGGAAGAGGACCCCCTACGAGCAGTACTTC.

This clone was seen only once. J is TRBJ2-7 and V is TRBV2; D uncertain. There are 12 residues in the CDR3. V was shortened by 3 bases and J by 6 bases, with 9 bases between the two germline ends. Germline V gives CDR1 SNHLY, CDR2 FYNNEI. DNA for the CDR3: TGTGCCAGCAGTGAGGCGGTGGGCGAGCAGTACTTC. It yields the protein CASSEAVGEQYF.

V is TRBV6-5 and J is TRBJ1-4; D is perhaps TRBD1 (6 bases). The CDR3 consists of 13 residues. V was trimmed by 2 bases and J by 8 bases, leaving 9 bases between them. Germline loops: CDR1 MNHEY, CDR2 SVGAGI. CDR3 protein: CASSYTRGEKLFF. The CDR3 region has the DNA TGTGCCAGCAGTTACACCAGGGGAGAAAAACTGTTTTTT.

This chain connects TRBV3-1 (or the pseudogene TRBV3-2) to TRBJ1-2; no definite D call. The V gene's germline CDR1 is LGHDT and CDR2 YNNKEL (reference sequence). The CDR3 is 13 residues long. Trimming pared 0 bases from V and 8 bases from J, leaving 10 bases between. The CDR3 sequence is CASSQEATRGYTF. As DNA, the CDR3 is TGTGCCAGCAGCCAAGAAGCCACGCGGGGCTACACCTTC.

This rearrangement joins TRBV6-9 to TRBJ2-1; TRBD2 aligns across 11 bases. This CDR3 has 15 amino acids. Germline values: CDR1 MNHGY, CDR2 SVAAGI. Unmatched junction bases numbered 8, after V lost 6 bases and J lost 7 bases. CDR3 region: CASSATSGSLNEQFF. The CDR3 DNA reads TGTGCCAGCAGCGCAACTAGCGGGAGTCTGAATGAGCAGTTCTTC.

The chain combines TRBV4-1 with TRBJ1-6; D gene uncertain. The CDR3 covers 13 residues. Per germline, CDR1 MGHRA and CDR2 YSYEKL. Trimming pared 4 bases from V and 7 bases from J, leaving 8 bases between. The CDR3, as DNA: TGCGCCAGCAGCCCCACTCCCAATTCACCCCTCCACTTT. Amino acids: CASSPTPNSPLHF.

The CDR3 loop is CATSPRRGWGTGANVLTF. DNA for the CDR3: TGTGCCACCAGCCCCCGGCGGGGTTGGGGGACTGGGGCCAACGTCCTGACTTTC. V and J are TRBV15 and TRBJ2-6, with D possibly being TRBD2 (6 bases). Germline values: CDR1 LNHNV, CDR2 YYDKDF (reference sequence). CDR3 length: 18 residues. With 5 bases removed from V and 2 bases from J, the gap between germline ends came to 19 bases.

This sequence joins TRBV24-1 and TRBJ2-1; possibly TRBD2 for D (5 bases). The CDR3 spans 11 residues. V lost 4 bases, J lost 8 bases, and 5 bases lay in between. Germline assignment: CDR1 KGHDR and CDR2 SFDVKD. The CDR3 loop is CATSDGDEQFF. The CDR3 bases are TGTGCCACCAGTGACGGGGATGAGCAGTTCTTC.

This chain connects TRBV6-2 or TRBV6-3 to TRBJ2-1; TRBD2 is a possible D gene (6 bases). The CDR3 spans 14 residues. Trimming cost V 2 bases and J 7 bases, with 12 bases left between them. Germline V lookup: CDR1 MNHEY, CDR2 SVGEGT. The CDR3, as DNA: TGTGCCAGCAGTTACCGGGGTGGGAGGAATGAGCAGTTCTTC. Translation gives CASSYRGGRNEQFF.

Concerning this clone itself: A junction boundary mismatches the germline segment, possibly from a read error. The rearrangement links TRBV7-7 to TRBJ2-3; tentatively, D is TRBD1 (5 bases). Germline CDR1 reads SSHAT; CDR2 reads FNYEAQ (reference sequence). The CDR3 is 14 residues long. This CDR3 reads CASSRGVGTDTQYF. CDR3 bases: TGTGCTAGCAGTAGGGGTGTGGGCACAGATACGCAGTATTTT. Supplemented by reference TRBV7-7 and TRBJ2-3, the full variable domain reads GAGVSQSPRYKVTKRGQDVTLRCDPISSHATLYWYQQALGQGPEFLTYFNYEAQPDKSGLPSDRFSAERPEGSISTLTIQRTEQRDSAMYRCASSRGVGTDTQYFGPGTRLTVL.

This chain joins TRBV7-2 and TRBJ2-7, with TRBD2 matching over 13 bases. Germline CDR1 is SGHTA and CDR2 is FQGNSA. This CDR3 has 14 residues. Germline trimming cut 8 bases from V and 4 bases from J; bases unmatched to any gene: 5. The CDR3 here is CASLRTSGSYEQYF. Here the CDR3 DNA reads TGTGCCAGCCTCAGGACTAGCGGGAGTTACGAGCAGTACTTC.

The chain joins TRBV25-1 to TRBJ1-4; the D gene is possibly TRBD1 (6 bases). The CDR3 is made up of 16 amino acids. The germline V gene encodes CDR1 MGHDK and CDR2 SYGVNS. Trimming left V 5 bases short and J 0 bases short, with 13 bases between. This CDR3 reads CASSRGGESTNEKLFF. CDR3 bases: TGTGCCAGCAGTAGAGGGGGGGAGTCAACTAATGAAAAACTGTTTTTT.

J is TRBJ2-1 and V is TRBV5-8; D perhaps matches TRBD2 (6 bases). Trimming cost V 3 bases and J 4 bases, with 14 bases left between them. This CDR3 contains 15 residues. Germline V gene sequence: CDR1 SGHTS, CDR2 YDEGEE. The CDR3 DNA reads as TGTGCCAGCAGCTGGCAGGCGGGGAATTACAATGAGCAGTTCTTC. Its translation: CASSWQAGNYNEQFF.

The CDR3 protein is CASSPWGTMDEQYF. Here the CDR3 DNA reads TGTGCCAGCAGTCCCTGGGGGACAATGGACGAGCAGTACTTC. The J gene is TRBJ2-7, the V gene TRBV28; D possibly corresponds to TRBD1 (6 bases). The CDR3 length is 14 residues. The V gene lost 5 bases and the J gene lost 5 bases, with 16 bases spanning the gap. CDR1 MDHEN and CDR2 SYDVKM come from the germline V gene.

V gene TRBV7-6 combines with J gene TRBJ1-2; TRBD1 aligns across 8 bases. The germline CDR1 and CDR2 sequences are SGHVS and FNYEAQ. CDR3 size: 18 residues. After removal of 5 bases from V and 1 base from J, the junction contained 15 bases not matched to a gene. CDR3 DNA sequence: TGTGCCAGCAGCCCCTCTGGGACAGGACACACTATTAACTATGGCTACACCTTC. Translation gives CASSPSGTGHTINYGYTF.

The rearrangement uses TRBV6-5 and TRBJ2-1; D is ambiguous. The V gene lost 7 bases and the J gene lost 2 bases, with 12 bases spanning the gap. The CDR3 spans 14 residues. Germline CDR1 MNHEY, CDR2 SVGAGI. The CDR3 region is CASTDDWTYNEQFF. DNA of the CDR3: TGTGCCAGCACCGACGACTGGACCTACAATGAGCAGTTCTTC.